This is a list of T cell receptor beta chains from one sample in a study of blood T cells in healthy people across ages. TCRdb fed the 5' RACE reads into MiXCR, producing one record per CDR3 protein. The sample holds 750,000 to 950,000 distinct CDR3 sequences; 25% to 35% are singletons and the top ten take roughly 10%. The sample was also linked to a second study, of T cells of mothers and their children.

The specimen was blood. These receptors originate from a woman in her thirties or forties in good health. CDR3s include the opening cysteine and the closing phenylalanine or tryptophan. Fields, in order: V gene, J gene, clone size, CDR3 protein. A row's size may be missing; if present it is once, few, many or a size class.

>TRBV7-6|TRBJ2-1|.
CAGARAGGSSYNEQFF
>TRBV5-1|TRBJ1-4|.
CASSLGQGARGEKLFF
>TRBV4-1|TRBJ2-3|.
CASSQVGQGTDTQYF
>TRBV12-3/TRBV12-4|TRBJ1-6|few
CAGRRQGDSPLHF
>TRBV12-3/TRBV12-4|TRBJ2-5|many
CASSLGEGGTQYF
>TRBV7-3|TRBJ2-2|.
CASSLKSGGVNTGELFF
>TRBV6-4|TRBJ2-1|many
CASSPTSGRGNEQFF
>TRBV24-1|TRBJ1-2|.
CAASEDSLTYGYTF
>TRBV7-7|TRBJ1-1|.
CASGEGQQNTKAFF
>TRBV7-2|TRBJ1-2|many
CASSLAGGNYGYTF
>TRBV7-2|TRBJ1-6|.
CASSFTGDNSPLHF
>TRBV7-9|TRBJ2-1|.
CASSFGRTDNEQFF
>TRBV27|.|many
CASSTRDRAHEQYF
>TRBV10-3|TRBJ1-5|.
CAISEGGHNRPQHF
>TRBV6-5|TRBJ2-7|many
CASSHTGTGGYEQYF
>TRBV5-6|TRBJ2-6|few
CASSSPPGTGPSASGANVLTF
>TRBV3-1|TRBJ1-1|few
CASSQARTGAAFF
>TRBV12-3/TRBV12-4|TRBJ1-6|few
CASSLGTGASPLHF